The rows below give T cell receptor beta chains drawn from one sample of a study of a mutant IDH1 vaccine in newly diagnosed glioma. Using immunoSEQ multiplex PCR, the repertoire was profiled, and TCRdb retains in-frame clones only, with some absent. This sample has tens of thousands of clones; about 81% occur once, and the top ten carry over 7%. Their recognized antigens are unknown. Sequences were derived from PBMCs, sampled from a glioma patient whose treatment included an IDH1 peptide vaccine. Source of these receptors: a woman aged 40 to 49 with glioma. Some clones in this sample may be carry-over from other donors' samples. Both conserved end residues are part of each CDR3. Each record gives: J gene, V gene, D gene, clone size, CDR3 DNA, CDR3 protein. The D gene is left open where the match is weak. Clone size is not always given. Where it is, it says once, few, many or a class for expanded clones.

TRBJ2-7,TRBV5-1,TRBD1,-,TGCGCCAGCAGCTCTACCGGGACAGGGACCTACGAGCAGTACTTC,CASSSTGTGTYEQYF
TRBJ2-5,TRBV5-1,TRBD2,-,TGCGCCAGCAGTTTAGCCGGGACTAGCAGTTTTGAGACCCAGTACTTC,CASSLAGTSSFETQYF
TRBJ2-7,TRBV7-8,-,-,TGTGCCAGCAGCTTGACAGGTCCCTACGAGCAGTACTTC,CASSLTGPYEQYF
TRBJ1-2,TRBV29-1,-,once,TGCAGCGTCGAATCAGGGGACGGCTATGGCTACACCTTC,CSVESGDGYGYTF
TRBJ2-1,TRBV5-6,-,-,TGTGCCAGCAGCTTGGTTCCGGGGAATGAGCAGTTCTTC,CASSLVPGNEQFF
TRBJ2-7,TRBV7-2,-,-,TGTGCCAGCAGCTCCGGCTTCTACGAGCAGTACTTC,CASSSGFYEQYF
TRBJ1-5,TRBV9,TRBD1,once,TGTGCCAGCGGGACAGACAATCAGCCCCAGCATTTT,CASGTDNQPQHF
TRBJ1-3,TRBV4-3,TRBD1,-,TGCGCCAGCAGCCAAGATTTCTCCGGGACAGGGGGACTTCCACGCTCTGGAAACACCATATATTTT,CASSQDFSGTGGLPRSGNTIYF
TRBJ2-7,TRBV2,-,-,TGTGCCAGCAGTGAAATAGAGAGGGGTCCCTCCTACGAGCAGTACTTC,CASSEIERGPSYEQYF
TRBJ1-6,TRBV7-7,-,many,TGTGCTAGCAGCTTAACCCCGACATCACCCCTCCACTTT,CASSLTPTSPLHF
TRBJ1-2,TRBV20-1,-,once,TGCAGTGCTAGAGATCGGTATGGCTACACCTTC,CSARDRYGYTF
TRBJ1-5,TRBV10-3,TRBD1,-,TGTGCCACTGGGGGGACAGGGCCCTATCAGCCCCAGCATTTT,CATGGTGPYQPQHF
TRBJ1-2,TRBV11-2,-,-,TGTGCCAGCAGCCGGGTGGGCTATGGCTACACCTTC,CASSRVGYGYTF
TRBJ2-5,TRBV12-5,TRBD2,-,TGTGCTAGTGGTTTGGGTAGCGGGGTCACAGAGACCCAGTACTTC,CASGLGSGVTETQYF
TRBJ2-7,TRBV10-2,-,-,TGCGCCAGCAGTGAAGCAGGGTATCCTGGAGAGCAGTACTTC,CASSEAGYPGEQYF
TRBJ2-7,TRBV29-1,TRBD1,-,TGCAGCGTTGAAGATGGGACAGGGATCGGCTACGAGCAGTACTTC,CSVEDGTGIGYEQYF
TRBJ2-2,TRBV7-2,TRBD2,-,TGTGCCAGCAGCCCCACTAGCGGGGACACCGGGGAGCTGTTTTTT,CASSPTSGDTGELFF
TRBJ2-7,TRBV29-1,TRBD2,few,TGCAGCGGGGGGGGGTTCGACGCCTACGAGCAGTACTTC,CSGGGFDAYEQYF
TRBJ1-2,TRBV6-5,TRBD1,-,TGTGCCAGCAGTTACGGGACAGGGGGCGACTATGGCTACACCTTC,CASSYGTGGDYGYTF
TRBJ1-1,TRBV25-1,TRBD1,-,TGTGCCAGCAGTGATGATTTAGGGGGCACCACTGAAGCTTTCTTT,CASSDDLGGTTEAFF
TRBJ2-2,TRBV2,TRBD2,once,TGTGCCAGCACCCTTAGCGGGGGCGCGAACACCGGGGAGCTGTTTTTT,CASTLSGGANTGELFF
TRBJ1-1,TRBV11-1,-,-,TGTGCCAGCAGCCCCACGGCATCATCTAGTAACACTGAAGCTTTCTTT,CASSPTASSSNTEAFF
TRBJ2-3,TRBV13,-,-,TGTGCCAGCAGCTTAGGGGGGAATAGGGATACGCAGTATTTT,CASSLGGNRDTQYF
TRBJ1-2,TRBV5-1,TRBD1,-,TGCGCCAGCAGCTTGGGGTCGGACAGGAGAGACTATGGCTACACCTTC,CASSLGSDRRDYGYTF
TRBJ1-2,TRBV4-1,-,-,TGCGCCAGCAGCCCCCGGGACACATCTAACTATGGCTACACCTTC,CASSPRDTSNYGYTF
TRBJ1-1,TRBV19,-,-,TGTGCCAGCCTACGGGTGGGGGCCGTCACTGAAGCTTTCTTT,CASLRVGAVTEAFF
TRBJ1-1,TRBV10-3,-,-,TGTGCCATCAGTGATGGACGGAACACTGAAGCTTTCTTT,CAISDGRNTEAFF
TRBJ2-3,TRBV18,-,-,TGTGCCAGCTCCCCCGGGCTGGCAGATACGCAGTATTTT,CASSPGLADTQYF
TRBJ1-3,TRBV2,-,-,TGTGCCAGCAGTGCCTCCCCAAACACCATATATTTT,CASSASPNTIYF
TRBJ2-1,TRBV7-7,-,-,TGTGCTAGCAGCTTAGGTCTGAAATACGAGCAGTTCTTC,CASSLGLKYEQFF
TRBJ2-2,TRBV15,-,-,TGTGCCACCAGCAGAGATGAGGGGAGAGGGGAGCTGTTTTTT,CATSRDEGRGELFF
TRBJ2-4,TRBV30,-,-,TGTGCCTGGAGTTCTCCAGGGAGTGGCATTCAGTACTTC,CAWSSPGSGIQYF
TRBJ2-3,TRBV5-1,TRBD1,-,TGCGCCAGCAGCTACGGACAGGTGGGCCTCACAGATACGCAGTATTTT,CASSYGQVGLTDTQYF
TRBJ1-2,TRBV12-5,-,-,TGTGCTAGTGAGGAGGGGGATGGCTACACCTTC,CASEEGDGYTF
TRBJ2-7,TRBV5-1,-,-,TGCGCCAGCAGCTTAGGGGGGAGAGACCAGTACTTC,CASSLGGRDQYF
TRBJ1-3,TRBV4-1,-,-,TGCGCCAGCAGCCAAGTGGCCTGGGGATCTGGAAACACCATATATTTT,CASSQVAWGSGNTIYF
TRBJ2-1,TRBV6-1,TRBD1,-,TGTGCCAGCAGTGAGTGGTTGGGAGGGACAGGGATGAATGAGCAGTTCTTC,CASSEWLGGTGMNEQFF
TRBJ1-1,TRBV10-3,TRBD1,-,TGTGCCATCAGTGAACGACAGGGGGGGAACACTGAAGCTTTCTTT,CAISERQGGNTEAFF
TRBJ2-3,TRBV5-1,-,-,TGCGCCAGCTTGAGGGGGGGCAGCACAGATACGCAGTATTTT,CASLRGGSTDTQYF
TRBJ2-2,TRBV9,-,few,TGTGCCAGCAGCGTATACCCATACGACCGACCCGGAGAGGGGGAGCTGTTTTTT,CASSVYPYDRPGEGELFF
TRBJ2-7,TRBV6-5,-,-,TGTGCCAGCAGTTACCAGGGGAGCTCCTACGAGCAGTACTTC,CASSYQGSSYEQYF
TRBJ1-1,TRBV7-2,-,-,TGTGCCAGCAGCCTTAGGGGGGGACGCACTGAAGCTTTCTTT,CASSLRGGRTEAFF
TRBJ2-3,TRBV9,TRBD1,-,TGTGCCAGCAGCGGCTCTGGGACAGGGGCCCAGTATTTT,CASSGSGTGAQYF
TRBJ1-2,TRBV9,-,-,TGTGCCAGCAGCGTAGCTGGACACCGTGAGAGTGGCTACACCTTC,CASSVAGHRESGYTF
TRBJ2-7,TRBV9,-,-,TGTGCCAGCAGCGAGGGGTACAGTCCCTACGAGCAGTACTTC,CASSEGYSPYEQYF
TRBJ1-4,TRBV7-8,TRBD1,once,TGTGCCAGCAGATCCGGGACAGGGCCAACTAATGAAAAACTGTTTTTT,CASRSGTGPTNEKLFF
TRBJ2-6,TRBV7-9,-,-,TGTGCCAGCAACGTACCTGGGGCCAACGTCCTGACTTTC,CASNVPGANVLTF
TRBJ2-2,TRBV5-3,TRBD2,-,TGTGCCAGAAGCTTGAACAGGAGCGGGGGGGCCCACGGGGAGCTGTTTTTT,CARSLNRSGGAHGELFF